Below, 29 T cell receptor beta chains from the same sample are listed, as sequenced in a study of control samples from healthy donors and cancer patients. Profiled with immunoSEQ multiplex PCR; TCRdb holds only in-frame clones, not every one. The sample contains 390,000 or so clones, approximately 92% of which appear only once. Sequenced material: PBMCs. All receptors derive from a middle-aged man with head and neck cancer.

The chain joins TRBV5-8 to TRBJ1-1, with 7 nucleotides matching TRBD1. The CDR3 contains 15 residues. The junction had 9 bases not matched to a gene; V was cut back by 2 bases and J by 5 bases. Germline V gene data show CDR1 as SGHTS and CDR2 as YDEGEE. CDR3: CASSLGIQGRTEAFF. The CDR3 bases are TGTGCCAGCAGCTTAGGCATACAGGGGAGAACTGAAGCTTTCTTT. Full variable domain (missing parts from reference TRBV5-8 and TRBJ1-1): EAGVTQSPTHLIKTRGQQATLRCSPISGHTSVYWYQQALGLGLQFLLWYDEGEERNRGNFPPRFSGRQFPNYSSELNVNALELEDSALYLCASSLGIQGRTEAFFGQGTRLTVV.

The chain carries TRBV19 and TRBJ2-7; maybe TRBD2 (6 bases). CDR1 and CDR2 from the germline V gene are LNHDA and SQIVND (reference sequence). The ends were cut back, 2 bases at V and 5 bases at J, with 10 bases in the middle. CDR3 length equals 13 residues. The CDR3 sequence: CASSIRGVDEQYF. CDR3 sequence (DNA): TGTGCCAGTAGTATACGCGGGGTTGACGAGCAGTACTTC.

In nucleotides, the CDR3 is TGTGCCAGCAGTTTATGGGGTGGGGAGAGGGCTGAAGCTTTCTTT. Translated, it gives CASSLWGGERAEAFF. V is TRBV27 and J is TRBJ1-1; D remains ambiguous. Looked up from germline, CDR1 is MNHEY and CDR2 is SMNVEV (reference sequence). With 1 base removed from V and 6 bases from J, the gap between germline ends came to 15 bases. This CDR3 region has 15 residues.

The chain carries TRBV7-9 and TRBJ2-4, with D perhaps TRBD1 (5 bases). The V end lost 2 bases, the J end lost 0 bases, and 17 bases lay between the germline ends. This CDR3 has 18 residues. The germline CDR1 and CDR2 sequences are SEHNR and FQNEAQ (reference sequence). The CDR3: CASSLTDSPPLAKNIQYF. The CDR3 DNA is TGTGCCAGCAGCTTAACCGACAGTCCCCCTCTAGCCAAAAACATTCAGTACTTC. The whole variable domain, remainder taken from reference TRBV7-9 and TRBJ2-4, is DTGVSQNPRHKITKRGQNVTFRCDPISEHNRLYWYRQTLGQGPEFLTYFQNEAQLEKSRLLSDRFSAERPKGSFSTLEIQRTEQGDSAMYLCASSLTDSPPLAKNIQYFGAGTRLSVL.

The chain couples TRBV27 to TRBJ2-1, with TRBD1 matching over 8 bases. This CDR3 is 16 amino acids long. The ends lost 3 bases at V and 4 bases at J; junction bases unmatched: 8. Germline values: CDR1 MNHEY, CDR2 SMNVEV (reference sequence). CDR3 loop: CASSFLGQGNYNEQFF. DNA of the CDR3: TGTGCCAGCAGTTTCCTCGGACAGGGAAATTACAATGAGCAGTTCTTC.

The V call is TRBV7-8, the J call TRBJ1-1; D gene uncertain. The ends were cut back, 2 bases at V and 0 bases at J, with 7 bases in the middle. The germline gives CDR1 SGHVS, CDR2 FQNEAQ. This CDR3 has 14 amino acids. The CDR3 protein is CASSLSPLNTEAFF. The DNA of the CDR3 is TGTGCCAGCAGCTTATCCCCCCTGAACACTGAAGCTTTCTTT.

This chain uses TRBV27 with TRBJ2-3, with TRBD1 matching 11 bases. Trimming took 5 bases from V and 7 from J; bases not matched to a gene: 11. CDR3 length: 16 amino acids. Germline loops: CDR1 MNHEY, CDR2 SMNVEV (reference sequence). The CDR3 loop is CASSPTDRGRAYTQYF. The CDR3 bases are TGTGCCAGCAGTCCTACGGACAGGGGGCGCGCCTATACGCAGTATTTT.

A single count supports this clone. The chain employs TRBV7-2 and TRBJ2-3; D possibly corresponds to TRBD2 (5 bases). The V gene's germline CDR1 is SGHTA and CDR2 FQGNSA. CDR3 length: 17 residues. Between the trimmed V and J ends, which lost 2 bases and 2 bases, there was a span of 17 bases. The CDR3 region has the DNA TGTGCCAGCAGCTTAACTCGTGCCGGCGGGCACACAGATACGCAGTATTTT. This encodes CASSLTRAGGHTDTQYF.

V is TRBV5-1 and J is TRBJ1-4; D remains ambiguous. Germline V CDR1 and CDR2: SGHRS, YFSETQ. V was trimmed by 6 bases and J by 8 bases, leaving 20 bases between them. The CDR3 extends over 15 amino acids. The CDR3 reads CASNPRGNSDEKLFF. The DNA of the CDR3 is TGCGCCAGCAACCCCCGAGGGAATTCGGACGAAAAACTGTTTTTT.

This chain joins TRBV10-3 and TRBJ1-5, with D possibly being TRBD1 (5 bases). CDR3 length: 13 residues. Between the trimmed V and J ends, which lost 1 base and 4 bases, there was a span of 5 bases. CDR1 is ENHRY, CDR2 SYGVKD, per germline. This chain's CDR3 is CAISEWGNQPQHF. In nucleotides, the CDR3 is TGTGCCATCAGTGAGTGGGGGAATCAGCCCCAGCATTTT.

The J gene is TRBJ1-2, the V gene TRBV3-1 (or the pseudogene TRBV3-2); maybe TRBD1 (6 bases). The CDR3 runs 14 residues. V lost 0 bases to trimming and J lost 4 bases, with 9 bases between them. Germline V gene sequence: CDR1 LGHDT, CDR2 YNNKEL (reference sequence). The CDR3 sequence: CASSQEGGGYGYTF. CDR3 bases: TGTGCCAGCAGCCAAGAAGGGGGAGGCTATGGCTACACCTTC.

The chain has TRBV11-2 and TRBJ1-6, with 12 bases matching TRBD1. This CDR3 has 17 amino acids. V lost 5 bases, J lost 10 bases, and 12 bases stayed unmatched. Germline V gives CDR1 SGHAT, CDR2 FQNNGV. CDR3 amino acids: CASSAGGGQGARSPLHF. CDR3 in DNA: TGTGCCAGCAGCGCTGGTGGGGGACAGGGGGCTCGGTCACCCCTCCACTTT. The whole variable domain, filled in from reference TRBV11-2 and TRBJ1-6, reads EAGVAQSPRYKIIEKRQSVAFWCNPISGHATLYWYQQILGQGPKLLIQFQNNGVVDDSQLPKDRFSAERLKGVDSTLKIQPAKLEDSAVYLCASSAGGGQGARSPLHFGNGTRLTVT.

The rearrangement links TRBV5-4 to TRBJ2-1, with TRBD2 matching over 7 bases. The CDR3 consists of 14 residues. V trimming: 1 base; J trimming: 7 bases; junction bases outside the gene matches: 5. Germline CDR1 SGHNT, CDR2 YYREEE (reference sequence). The CDR3 reads CASSLRLAVNEQFF. In DNA form, the CDR3 reads TGTGCCAGCAGCTTGCGCCTAGCGGTGAATGAGCAGTTCTTC.

The chain's CDR3 is CAWSGSGRASNEQFF. The CDR3 DNA follows: TGTGCCTGGAGTGGTTCCGGGAGGGCCTCAAATGAGCAGTTCTTC. V and J are TRBV30 and TRBJ2-1; 8 positions agree with TRBD2. Germline V gives CDR1 GTSNPN, CDR2 SVGIG (reference sequence). Trimming cost V 1 base and J 7 bases; bases outside gene matches: 9. CDR3 length: 15 residues.

The gene calls are TRBV3-1 (or the pseudogene TRBV3-2) and TRBJ2-7, with TRBD1 matching over 9 bases. After removal of 1 base from V and 3 bases from J, the junction contained 7 bases not matched to a gene. CDR1 and CDR2 (germline): LGHDT, YNNKEL (reference sequence). The CDR3 spans 16 residues. CDR3 DNA sequence: TGTGCCAGCAGCCAAGGCCTTTCGGGACAGGGCTACGAGCAGTACTTC. Its translation is CASSQGLSGQGYEQYF.

The CDR3 loop reads CASSMVGGTSGNLDTQYF. The CDR3 region has the DNA TGCGCCAGCAGCATGGTTGGAGGGACTAGCGGGAATTTAGATACGCAGTATTTT. This rearrangement joins TRBV5-1 to TRBJ2-3; 13 nucleotides agree with TRBD2. Per germline, CDR1 SGHRS and CDR2 YFSETQ. The CDR3 spans 18 residues. V lost 4 bases to trimming and J lost 5 bases; unmatched junction nucleotides: 13.

The chain couples TRBV27 to TRBJ2-1; TRBD1 matches at 7 bases. Trimming cost V 3 bases and J 6 bases; bases outside gene matches: 2. CDR3 length: 13 amino acids. Germline assignment: CDR1 MNHEY and CDR2 SMNVEV (reference sequence). This CDR3 is CASSFGTVNEQFF. The DNA for the CDR3 is TGTGCCAGCAGTTTCGGGACAGTCAATGAGCAGTTCTTC.

Worth noting for this clone: Other DNA variants within this sample encode the same CDR3. The V gene is TRBV6-5, the J gene TRBJ1-2, with D possibly TRBD1 on 5 matching bases. The CDR3 is 14 residues long. Germline lookup yields CDR1 MNHEY and CDR2 SVGAGI. Trimming cost V 6 bases and J 3 bases, with 14 bases left between them. The CDR3 region has the DNA TGTGCCAGCAGGACCTTCGTGGGGGACTATGGCTACACCTTC. Encoded protein: CASRTFVGDYGYTF.

As regards this clone: Relative to the germline gene, one junction end is altered; a read error may explain this. The chain uses TRBV11-2 and TRBJ1-4; D unresolved. The germline CDR1 and CDR2 sequences are SGHAT and FQNNGV. The CDR3 loop spans 12 amino acids. Here the CDR3 reads CASSLEGARISF. The CDR3 DNA follows: TGTGCCAGCAGCTTAGAGGGCGCTCGGATTTCGTTT.

The genes are TRBV15 and TRBJ2-6; D gene uncertain. The CDR3 contains 14 residues. Trimming took 6 bases from V and 0 from J, leaving 6 bases between them. Germline values: CDR1 LNHNV, CDR2 YYDKDF (reference sequence). The CDR3: CATRGISGANVLTF. CDR3 coding DNA: TGTGCCACCAGGGGGATCTCTGGGGCCAACGTCCTGACTTTC.

A note on this clone: Other nucleotide sequences from this sample produce the same CDR3. The CDR3 nucleotides read TGCGCCAGCAGCCCGGGGACTGTTTCCTACGAGCAGTACTTC. This encodes CASSPGTVSYEQYF. This rearrangement joins TRBV5-1 to TRBJ2-7, with a tentative D call TRBD2 (6 bases). This CDR3 region has 14 residues. Trimming stripped 4 bases from V and 1 base from J, with 12 bases between. Germline CDR1 and CDR2: SGHRS and YFSETQ.

The gene calls are TRBV19 and TRBJ2-1; 7 positions match TRBD2. V was pared by 5 bases and J by 4 bases, with 11 bases of the junction left unmatched. The CDR3 spans 16 residues. Germline CDR1 reads LNHDA; CDR2 reads SQIVND (reference sequence). The DNA for the CDR3 is TGTGCCAGTAGTTCGGGAGGACAAAGGGCTTACAATGAGCAGTTCTTC. Translated: CASSSGGQRAYNEQFF.

The chain links TRBV5-1 to TRBJ1-5; D gene ambiguous. This CDR3 has 14 amino acids. CDR1 SGHRS and CDR2 YFSETQ come from the germline V gene. V was pared by 0 bases and J by 3 bases, with 7 bases between. DNA for the CDR3: TGCGCCAGCAGCTTGGGAGTAGACAATCAGCCCCAGCATTTT. Its protein is CASSLGVDNQPQHF.

This rearrangement joins TRBV6-5 to TRBJ2-5; possibly TRBD1 or TRBD2 for D (5 bases each). The CDR3 runs to 14 residues. The germline V gene encodes CDR1 MNHEY and CDR2 SVGAGI. The V and J ends lost 6 bases and 5 bases respectively, with 16 bases between them. CDR3 sequence (DNA): TGTGCCAGCAGATTTGGTTGGGGCGGGGAGACCCAGTACTTC. This sequence encodes CASRFGWGGETQYF.

This clone was recorded a few times. V gene TRBV5-6 combines with J gene TRBJ1-2; D might be TRBD1 (6 bases). Germline assignment: CDR1 SGHDT and CDR2 YYEEEE. The CDR3 is 13 residues long. Between the trimmed V and J ends, which lost 2 bases and 8 bases, there was a span of 13 bases. The CDR3, as DNA: TGTGCCAGCAGCTTACGGGACATCGAAGGCTACACCTTC. Translated: CASSLRDIEGYTF.

V usage is TRBV5-1 and J usage is TRBJ2-1, with 9 nucleotides matching TRBD1. Germline assignment: CDR1 SGHRS and CDR2 YFSETQ. CDR3 length: 16 residues. The junction had 4 bases not matched to a gene; V was cut back by 0 bases and J by 3 bases. In DNA form, the CDR3 reads TGCGCCAGCAGCTTGGCGGGACAGGGCTTCTACAATGAGCAGTTCTTC. It yields the protein CASSLAGQGFYNEQFF.

This clone was found a few times. This chain joins TRBV6-6 and TRBJ2-7; D is uncertain. Between the trimmed V and J ends, which lost 6 bases and 2 bases, there was a span of 8 bases. The CDR3 has 12 residues. In germline, CDR1 is MNHNY, CDR2 SVGAGI (reference sequence). The CDR3 sequence: CASSSTTYEQYF. CDR3 sequence (DNA): TGTGCCAGCAGCTCAACAACCTACGAGCAGTACTTC.

The V and J genes are TRBV10-3 and TRBJ2-3; 8 nucleotides align to TRBD2. Trimming cost V 3 bases and J 8 bases; bases outside gene matches: 7. This CDR3 contains 14 residues. Germline V gene sequence: CDR1 ENHRY, CDR2 SYGVKD. CDR3 residues: CAISDRGGLGTQYF. CDR3 bases: TGTGCCATCAGTGACCGGGGGGGCCTTGGTACGCAGTATTTT.

The chain couples TRBV11-3 to TRBJ2-1; D not resolved. CDR1 is SGHNT and CDR2 is YENEEA in the germline V gene. CDR3 size: 13 residues. Trimming left V 2 bases short and J 4 bases short, with 6 bases between. Here the CDR3 reads CASSLNLYNEQFF. The CDR3 DNA is TGTGCCAGCAGCTTAAACCTTTACAATGAGCAGTTCTTC.